This TCR beta chain was captured in a study of cytotoxic CD8 clonotypes in ibrutinib-treated CLL. For the study at large: The patients, some 12 relapsed/refractory and approximately 15 treatment-naive, included approximately 17 who were IGHV unmutated. Responses: approximately 25 partial, 2 complete; after median around 70 months, about 15 stayed remitted, around twelve progressed. Whole-study findings and limits: Elevated clonality accompanied ibrutinib response, with a return toward baseline values at progression. Pretreatment clonality was elevated relative to age-matched healthy donors and paralleled circulating CD8+ T-cell counts.

TCRdb keeps only in-frame clones here, not all; method: immunoSEQ multiplex PCR. This table has 150,000 or so clones, about 78% appearing once. With regard to this clone: Its matching antigen is unknown.

V lost 5 bases, J lost 7 bases, and 10 bases stayed unmatched. Looked up from germline, CDR1 is SGHTA and CDR2 is FQGNSA. The CDR3 spans 15 residues. The sample was PBMCs, taken after 24 months of ibrutinib treatment. The TCR was taken from a human donor with chronic lymphocytic leukemia. This sequence joins TRBV7-2 and TRBJ1-5; 8 bases are shared with TRBD1. For the CDR3, the DNA is TGTGCCAGCAGCCCCGACAGGGGAGGGGGGCAGCCCCAGCATTTT. Encoded protein: CASSPDRGGGQPQHF. Full variable domain (missing parts from reference TRBV7-2 and TRBJ1-5): GAGVSQSPSNKVTEKGKDVELRCDPISGHTALYWYRQSLGQGLEFLIYFQGNSAPDKSGLPSDRFSAERTGGSVSTLTIQRTQQEDSAVYLCASSPDRGGGQPQHFGDGTRLSIL.